These T cell receptor beta chains were read from a single sample in a study of blood T cell repertoires in COVID-19. TCRdb keeps only in-frame clones here, not all; method: immunoSEQ multiplex PCR. The sample has some 220,000 clones, approximately 80% seen once; the top ten hold around 6.4%. Input material: peripheral blood. These receptors were obtained from a woman in her sixties or seventies with active or convalescent COVID-19. The CDR3 runs from the conserved cysteine through the conserved F or W. Each record gives: J gene, clone size, D gene, V gene, CDR3 DNA, CDR3 protein. The D gene is left open where the match is weak. The listing skips clone size in some rows; elsewhere it reads once, few, many or a size class.

J: TRBJ2-2
size: once
D: .
V: TRBV7-9
DNA: TGTGCCAGCAGCTTACGGGATAACACCGGGGAGCTGTTTTTT
CDR3: CASSLRDNTGELFF

J: TRBJ1-4
size: once
D: TRBD1
V: TRBV6-6
DNA: TGTGCCAGCAGTCCCGGGACAGTTAATGAAAAACTGTTTTTT
CDR3: CASSPGTVNEKLFF

J: TRBJ2-3
size: .
D: TRBD1
V: TRBV14
DNA: TGTGCCAGCAGCCTGCCGGGACAGGGGGCAGATACGCAGTATTTT
CDR3: CASSLPGQGADTQYF

J: TRBJ2-5
size: .
D: .
V: TRBV5-6
DNA: TGTGCCAGCAGCTCAACCCCCGGGCAGGGAGAGACCCAGTACTTC
CDR3: CASSSTPGQGETQYF

J: TRBJ2-2
size: .
D: .
V: TRBV6-5
DNA: TGTGCCAGCAGTAGGGCGGGCGGGGAGCTGTTTTTT
CDR3: CASSRAGGELFF

J: TRBJ2-7
size: .
D: .
V: TRBV21-1
DNA: TGTGCCAGCTATTGTAGGAGGGGAGGCCCTCTTTTC
CDR3: CASYCRRGGPLF

J: TRBJ2-5
size: .
D: .
V: TRBV14
DNA: TGTGCCAGCAGCCAAAGCAGCAGGGTGGAGACCCAGTACTTC
CDR3: CASSQSSRVETQYF

J: TRBJ2-1
size: .
D: TRBD2
V: TRBV11-3
DNA: TGTGCCAGCGCCTCCGGGACTAGTGGGGGTGAGCAGTTCTTC
CDR3: CASASGTSGGEQFF

J: TRBJ1-2
size: few
D: .
V: TRBV2
DNA: TGTGCCAGCAGGGCCGGGGACACAAATGATCTCGCCTTC
CDR3: CASRAGDTNDLAF

J: TRBJ1-1
size: .
D: TRBD1
V: TRBV15
DNA: TGTGCCACCCAGACAGGGGAAACTGAAGCTTTCTTT
CDR3: CATQTGETEAFF

J: TRBJ1-1
size: once
D: .
V: TRBV24-1
DNA: TGTGCCACCAGTGGGGAGGGACCTGAAGCTTTCTTT
CDR3: CATSGEGPEAFF

J: TRBJ1-1
size: .
D: TRBD1
V: TRBV5-1
DNA: TGCGCCAGCAGGCCCAGACAGGGGGAGAACACTGAAGCTTTCTTT
CDR3: CASRPRQGENTEAFF

J: TRBJ2-5
size: .
D: .
V: TRBV3-1/TRBV3-2
DNA: TGTGCCAGCAGCCACAACTTCGAGGAAGGGACCCAGTACTTC
CDR3: CASSHNFEEGTQYF

J: TRBJ2-3
size: .
D: TRBD1
V: TRBV13
DNA: TGTGCCAGCAGCTTGGGACAGGAAAGCACAGATACGCAGTATTTT
CDR3: CASSLGQESTDTQYF

J: TRBJ2-5
size: .
D: .
V: TRBV11-2
DNA: TGTGCCAGCAGCTTAACCCCGACAGCGGGTACGGGAGAGACCCAGTACTTC
CDR3: CASSLTPTAGTGETQYF

J: TRBJ1-3
size: few
D: TRBD1
V: TRBV5-1
DNA: TGCGCCAGCAGCCTTCGGACAGGGAGGGAGGCTGGAAACACCATATATTTT
CDR3: CASSLRTGREAGNTIYF

J: TRBJ2-2
size: .
D: .
V: TRBV5-5
DNA: TGTGCCAGCAGCGGCCGAAGACAGGCTCCAGACACCGGGGAGCTGTTTTTT
CDR3: CASSGRRQAPDTGELFF

J: TRBJ1-2
size: .
D: .
V: TRBV3-1/TRBV3-2
DNA: TGTGCCAGCAGCCAGGGACACATATCCCCATATGGCTACACCTTC
CDR3: CASSQGHISPYGYTF

J: TRBJ1-1
size: .
D: .
V: TRBV6-5
DNA: TGTGCCAGCAAAACTGGACAGTCAACTGAAGCTTTCTTT
CDR3: CASKTGQSTEAFF

J: TRBJ2-1
size: .
D: TRBD2
V: TRBV4-1
DNA: TGCGCCAGCGGGAGGGCGGCTAGCGGGAGTCTGAATGAGCAGTTCTTC
CDR3: CASGRAASGSLNEQFF

J: TRBJ2-2
size: .
D: .
V: TRBV9
DNA: TGTGCCAGCAGCCCGGGGGTTAGTTTACGCAGGGAGCTGTTTTTT
CDR3: CASSPGVSLRRELFF

J: TRBJ2-1
size: .
D: .
V: TRBV11-2
DNA: TGTGCCAGCAGCTTAACCGGGGATGAGCAGTTCTTC
CDR3: CASSLTGDEQFF

J: TRBJ2-3
size: .
D: .
V: TRBV24-1
DNA: TGTGCCACCAGTGATGTTAGCGGATACACAGATACGCAGTATTTT
CDR3: CATSDVSGYTDTQYF

J: TRBJ1-6
size: .
D: .
V: TRBV4-1
DNA: TGCGCCAGCAGCCCGGGACTTTTACTTCGTTCACCCCTCCACTTT
CDR3: CASSPGLLLRSPLHF

J: TRBJ2-2
size: .
D: TRBD1
V: TRBV5-1
DNA: TGCGCCAGCAGCTTAATACAGGGGCTGGCCGGGGAGCTGTTTTTT
CDR3: CASSLIQGLAGELFF

J: TRBJ2-3
size: .
D: TRBD2
V: TRBV30
DNA: TGTGCCTGGAGGCGTGGACTAGCGGTGGATACGCAGTATTTT
CDR3: CAWRRGLAVDTQYF

J: TRBJ2-7
size: .
D: .
V: TRBV5-1
DNA: TGCGCCAGCAGTAATAGCGGATCCTACGAGCAGTACTTC
CDR3: CASSNSGSYEQYF

J: TRBJ2-3
size: once
D: .
V: TRBV3-1/TRBV3-2
DNA: TGTGCCAGCAGCCAAAAGGGGCCAGATACGCAGTATTTT
CDR3: CASSQKGPDTQYF

J: TRBJ2-5
size: .
D: .
V: TRBV25-1
DNA: TGTGCCAGCAGTCCCTTGCAAGAGACCCAGTACTTC
CDR3: CASSPLQETQYF

J: TRBJ2-3
size: .
D: TRBD2
V: TRBV6-6
DNA: TGTGCCAGCAGTCCCTCGAGATTTCGGGGGGTCGTAGATACGCAGTATTTT
CDR3: CASSPSRFRGVVDTQYF

J: TRBJ2-1
size: .
D: TRBD2
V: TRBV19
DNA: TGTGCCAGTAGGTCTCTAGCGGGAGCTCGGAATGAGCAGTTCTTC
CDR3: CASRSLAGARNEQFF

J: TRBJ2-2
size: many
D: .
V: TRBV7-9
DNA: TGTGCCAGCAGCCGAAACCAGGGAAACACCGGGGAGCTGTTTTTT
CDR3: CASSRNQGNTGELFF

J: TRBJ2-2
size: .
D: TRBD2
V: TRBV18
DNA: TGTGCCAGCTCACCACAACTCCTAGGACCAGCGGGGGACACGAACACCGGGGAGCTGTTTTTT
CDR3: CASSPQLLGPAGDTNTGELFF